A selection of T cell receptor beta chains follows, all from one sample in a study of chemoradiotherapy in HPV16-positive cancers. Here immunoSEQ multiplex PCR was the method, and the copy in TCRdb shows in-frame clones only, minus some. The sample gives 25,000 to 35,000 clones, about 87% of which show up once; around 4.8% is in the top ten. The source material was blood, sampled from a patient who underwent chemoradiotherapy. Receptors originate from a human donor with HPV-associated anogenital cancer. CDR3s include the opening cysteine and the closing phenylalanine or tryptophan. D genes are given only for firm matches. Clone size is given for some rows only: seen once, a few or many times, or a class if the clone is expanded.

clone size	D gene	CDR3 length	V gene	J gene	CDR3 protein	CDR3 DNA
.	.	12	TRBV15	TRBJ1-2	CATSREGDGYTF	TGTGCCACCAGCAGAGAAGGGGATGGCTACACCTTC
once	TRBD2	16	TRBV7-6	TRBJ2-3	CASSSGLAGALGTQYF	TGTGCCAGCAGCTCCGGGTTAGCGGGGGCCCTAGGGACGCAGTATTTT
.	.	12	TRBV6-6	TRBJ1-2	CASSPGNYGYTF	TGTGCCAGCAGTCCAGGCAACTATGGCTACACCTTC
.	TRBD2	17	TRBV5-1	TRBJ2-1	CASSFAGLAGVYNEQFF	TGCGCCAGCAGCTTCGCTGGACTAGCGGGAGTCTACAATGAGCAGTTCTTC
.	TRBD1	15	TRBV11-3	TRBJ1-5	CASSLNRGSNQPQHF	TGTGCCAGCAGCTTAAACAGGGGGAGCAATCAGCCCCAGCATTTT
.	.	11	TRBV30	TRBJ1-2	CAWDALYGYTF	TGTGCCTGGGACGCCCTTTACGGCTACACCTTC
.	.	15	TRBV27	TRBJ1-1	CASSSRTVGGTEAFF	TGTGCCAGCAGTTCCAGGACAGTTGGGGGCACTGAAGCTTTCTTT
.	TRBD1	14	TRBV11-2	TRBJ1-1	CASSSGRGLTEAFF	TGTGCCAGCAGCTCAGGCAGGGGGCTCACTGAAGCTTTCTTT
once	.	12	TRBV5-6	TRBJ2-7	CASSLEAYEQYF	TGTGCCAGCAGCTTGGAAGCCTACGAGCAGTACTTC
.	TRBD1	16	TRBV11-2	TRBJ1-1	CASSFPRDRENTEAFF	TGTGCCAGCAGCTTCCCCCGGGACAGGGAAAACACTGAAGCTTTCTTT
.	TRBD2	16	TRBV4-1	TRBJ2-1	CASSQEAGVIYNEQFF	TGCGCCAGCAGCCAAGAAGCGGGAGTTATTTACAATGAGCAGTTCTTC